The T cell receptor beta chain described here comes from a study of cytomegalovirus exposure and HLA in healthy donors. Study-wide points: Trimming of TCR beta V- and J-genes showed a link, identified in a later analysis, to a missense DCLRE1C variant. Presence/absence analyses treated sequencing depth as roughly uniform across donors. When analyzed later, the rates of TCR association showed variation by HLA locus, with DRB1 the most and HLA-C the fewest. Sequencing likely produced, as an artifact, a cluster of highly shared sequence variants.

The PCR ran on 60 Vbeta and 13 Jbeta primers. Sequencing was performed with immunoSEQ multiplex PCR; in TCRdb, only in-frame clones are kept and a portion is missing. The data hold about 89,000 clones, with around 74% observed a single time. Germline V CDR1 and CDR2: MNHEY, SVGAGI. CDR3 length equals 12 residues. V was clipped by 2 bases and J by 6 bases; unmatched bases: 0. Regarding this clone: The antigen is unknown.

The origin of this receptor is a man under 40 in good health and CMV-seropositive. The sequencing sample was made of PBMCs. V gene TRBV6-5 combines with J gene TRBJ2-7; 8 bases are a match to TRBD2. The CDR3 DNA sequence: TGTGCCAGCAGTTACCGGGGGGGCGAGCAGTACTTC. This codes for CASSYRGGEQYF.